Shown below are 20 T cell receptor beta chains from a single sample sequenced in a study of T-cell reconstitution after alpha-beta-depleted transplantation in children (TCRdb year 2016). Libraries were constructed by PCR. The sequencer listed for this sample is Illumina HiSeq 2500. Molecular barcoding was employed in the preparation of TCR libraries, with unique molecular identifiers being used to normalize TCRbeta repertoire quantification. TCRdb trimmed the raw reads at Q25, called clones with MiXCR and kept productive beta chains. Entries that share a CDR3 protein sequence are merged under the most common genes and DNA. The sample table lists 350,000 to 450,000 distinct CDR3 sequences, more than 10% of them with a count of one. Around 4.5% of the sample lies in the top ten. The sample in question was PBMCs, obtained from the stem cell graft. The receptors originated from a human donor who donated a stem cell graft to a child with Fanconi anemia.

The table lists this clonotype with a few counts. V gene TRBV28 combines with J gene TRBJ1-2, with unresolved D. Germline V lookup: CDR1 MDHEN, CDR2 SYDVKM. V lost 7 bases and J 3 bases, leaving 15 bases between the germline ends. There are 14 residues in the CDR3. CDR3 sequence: CASISSGNYYGYTF. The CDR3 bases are TGTGCCAGCATTTCATCAGGAAACTACTATGGCTACACCTTC.

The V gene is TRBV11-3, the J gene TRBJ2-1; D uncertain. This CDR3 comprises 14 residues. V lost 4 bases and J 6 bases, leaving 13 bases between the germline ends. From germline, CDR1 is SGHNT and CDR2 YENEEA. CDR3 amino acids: CASSWAETSNEQFF. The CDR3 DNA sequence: TGTGCCAGCAGCTGGGCTGAGACTTCCAATGAGCAGTTCTTC.

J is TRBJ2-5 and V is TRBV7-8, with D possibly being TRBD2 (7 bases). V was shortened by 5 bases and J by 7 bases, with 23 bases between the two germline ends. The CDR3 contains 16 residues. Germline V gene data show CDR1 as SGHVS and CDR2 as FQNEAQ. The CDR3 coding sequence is TGTGCCAGCAGCCCCCGGGGGGCCGGGCCTCCGGTGACCCAGTACTTC. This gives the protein CASSPRGAGPPVTQYF.

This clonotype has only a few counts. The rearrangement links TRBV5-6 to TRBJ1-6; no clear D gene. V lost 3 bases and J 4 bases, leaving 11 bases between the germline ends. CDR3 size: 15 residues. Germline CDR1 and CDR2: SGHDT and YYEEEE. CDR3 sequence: CASSSLTAYNSPLHF. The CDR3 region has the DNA TGTGCCAGCAGCTCCCTGACCGCTTATAATTCACCCCTCCACTTT.

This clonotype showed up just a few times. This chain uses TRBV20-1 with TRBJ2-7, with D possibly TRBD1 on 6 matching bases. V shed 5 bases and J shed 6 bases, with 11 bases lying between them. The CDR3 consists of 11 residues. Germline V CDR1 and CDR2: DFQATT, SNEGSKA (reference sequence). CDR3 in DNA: TGCAGTGCTGGGGGCCAAGGCGAGCAGTACTTC. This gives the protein CSAGGQGEQYF.

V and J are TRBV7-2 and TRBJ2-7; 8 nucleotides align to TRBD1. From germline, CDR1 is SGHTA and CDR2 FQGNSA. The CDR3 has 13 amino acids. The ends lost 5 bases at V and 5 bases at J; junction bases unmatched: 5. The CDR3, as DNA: TGTGCCAGCAGCCGCCGACAGGGGCACGAGCAGTACGTC. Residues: CASSRRQGHEQYV.

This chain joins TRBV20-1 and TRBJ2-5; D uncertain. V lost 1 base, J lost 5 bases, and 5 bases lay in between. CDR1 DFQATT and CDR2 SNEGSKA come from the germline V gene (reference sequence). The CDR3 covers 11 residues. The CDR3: CSARVGETQYF. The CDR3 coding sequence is TGCAGTGCTAGAGTGGGGGAGACCCAGTACTTC.

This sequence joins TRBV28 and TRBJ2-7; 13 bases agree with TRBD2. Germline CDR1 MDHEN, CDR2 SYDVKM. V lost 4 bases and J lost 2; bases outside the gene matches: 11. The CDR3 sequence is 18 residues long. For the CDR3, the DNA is TGTGCCAGCAGTTCCCCGCGACTAGCGGGGGGACACCCCTACGAGCAGTACGTC. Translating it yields CASSSPRLAGGHPYEQYV.

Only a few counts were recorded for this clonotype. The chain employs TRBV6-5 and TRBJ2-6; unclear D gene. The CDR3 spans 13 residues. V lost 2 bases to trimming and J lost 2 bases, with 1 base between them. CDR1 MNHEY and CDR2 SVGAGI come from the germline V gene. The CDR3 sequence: CASSYPGANVLTF. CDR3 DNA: TGTGCCAGCAGTTACCCTGGGGCCAACGTCCTGACTTTC.

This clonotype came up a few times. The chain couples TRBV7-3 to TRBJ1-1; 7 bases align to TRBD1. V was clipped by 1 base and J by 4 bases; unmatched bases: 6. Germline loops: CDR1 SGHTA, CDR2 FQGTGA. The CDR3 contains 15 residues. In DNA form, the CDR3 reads TGTGCCAGCAGCTTAAAAACAGGGGCCTTCACTGAAGCTTTCTTT. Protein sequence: CASSLKTGAFTEAFF.

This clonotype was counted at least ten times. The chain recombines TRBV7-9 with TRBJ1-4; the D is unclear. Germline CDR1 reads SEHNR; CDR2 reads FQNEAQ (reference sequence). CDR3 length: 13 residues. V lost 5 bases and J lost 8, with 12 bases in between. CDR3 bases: TGTGCCAGCAGCCCTTCAACTGGAGAAAAACTGTTTTTT. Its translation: CASSPSTGEKLFF.

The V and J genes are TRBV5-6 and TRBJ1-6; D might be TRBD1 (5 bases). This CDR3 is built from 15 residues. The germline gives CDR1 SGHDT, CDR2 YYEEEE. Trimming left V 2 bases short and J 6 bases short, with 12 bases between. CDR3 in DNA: TGTGCCAGCAGCTTATGGGACGGGGGTAATTCACCCCTCCACTTT. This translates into CASSLWDGGNSPLHF.

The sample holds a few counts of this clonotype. The CDR3 here is CASSEEVNQPQHF. In DNA form, the CDR3 reads TGTGCCAGCAGTGAGGAGGTCAATCAGCCCCAGCATTTT. V gene TRBV2 combines with J gene TRBJ1-5; no clear D gene. Trimming cost V 3 bases and J 3 bases, with 6 bases left between them. The CDR3 is 13 amino acids. Germline loops: CDR1 SNHLY, CDR2 FYNNEI.

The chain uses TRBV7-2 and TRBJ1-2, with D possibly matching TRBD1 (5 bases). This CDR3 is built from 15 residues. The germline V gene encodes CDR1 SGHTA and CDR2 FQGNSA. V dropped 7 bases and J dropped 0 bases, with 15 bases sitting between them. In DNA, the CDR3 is TGTGCCAGCACCCCCGGGACGGAAGCTAACTATGGCTACACCTTC. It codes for CASTPGTEANYGYTF.

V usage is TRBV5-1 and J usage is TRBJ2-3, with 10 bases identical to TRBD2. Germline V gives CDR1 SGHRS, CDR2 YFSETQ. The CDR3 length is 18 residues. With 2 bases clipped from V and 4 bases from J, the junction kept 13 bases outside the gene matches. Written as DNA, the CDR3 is TGCGCCAGCAGCTTACTAGCGGGACAAGTGAATCGGGCAGATACGCAGTATTTT. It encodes CASSLLAGQVNRADTQYF.

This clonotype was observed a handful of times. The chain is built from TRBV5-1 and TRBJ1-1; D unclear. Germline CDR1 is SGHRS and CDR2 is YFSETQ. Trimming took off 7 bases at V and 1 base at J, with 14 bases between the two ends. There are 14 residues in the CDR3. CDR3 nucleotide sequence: TGCGCCAGCGCCGTCGTCTTTGGGAACACTGAAGCTTTCTTT. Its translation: CASAVVFGNTEAFF.

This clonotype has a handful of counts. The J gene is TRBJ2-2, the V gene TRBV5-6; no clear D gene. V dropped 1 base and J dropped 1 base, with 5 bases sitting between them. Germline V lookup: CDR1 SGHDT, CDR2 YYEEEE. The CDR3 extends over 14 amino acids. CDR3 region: CASSLYRNTGELFF. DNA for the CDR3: TGTGCCAGCAGCTTGTACAGGAACACCGGGGAGCTGTTTTTT.

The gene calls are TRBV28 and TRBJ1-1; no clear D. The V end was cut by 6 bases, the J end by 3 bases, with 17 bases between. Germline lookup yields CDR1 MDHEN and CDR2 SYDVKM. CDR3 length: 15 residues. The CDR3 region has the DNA TGTGCCAGCAGGCTCCAGGCGGTCGGGTACACTGAAGCTTTCTTT. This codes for CASRLQAVGYTEAFF.

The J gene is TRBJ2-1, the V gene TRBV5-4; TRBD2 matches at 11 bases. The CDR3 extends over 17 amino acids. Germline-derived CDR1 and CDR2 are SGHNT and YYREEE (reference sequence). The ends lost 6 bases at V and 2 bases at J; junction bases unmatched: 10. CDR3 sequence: CASTPRSGGGTYNEQFF. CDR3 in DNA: TGTGCCAGCACTCCCCGTAGCGGGGGGGGGACCTACAATGAGCAGTTCTTC.

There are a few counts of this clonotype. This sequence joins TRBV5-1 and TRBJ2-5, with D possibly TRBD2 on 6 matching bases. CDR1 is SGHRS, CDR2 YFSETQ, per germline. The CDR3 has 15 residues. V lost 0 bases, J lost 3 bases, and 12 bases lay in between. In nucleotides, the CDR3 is TGCGCCAGCAGCTTGGCCGGGACTGTTGAAGAGACCCAGTACTTC. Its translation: CASSLAGTVEETQYF.